The 15 T cell receptor beta chains presented below share a single source sample, sequenced in a study of shared clonotypes between healthy human individuals. Only in-frame clones appear in the TCRdb table, and some are missing; sequencing was by immunoSEQ multiplex PCR. The sample lists about 680,000 clones, about 91% occurring once. As defined, naive CD8 cells were CD45RO-negative and positively selected for CCR7, with terminally differentiated effector memory CD45RA+ cells excluded. Sequencing was performed on naive CD8+ T cells sorted from blood. The source is a man younger than 40 in good health.

In this sample, this clone turned up once. The CDR3 DNA sequence: TGTGCCAGCAGTGAAGTCTTTGGCGGGAGTGACGAGCAGTACTTC. As protein: CASSEVFGGSDEQYF. The chain employs TRBV6-1 and TRBJ2-7; the match to TRBD2 covers 7 bases. The CDR3 spans 15 residues. CDR1 is MNHNS, CDR2 SASEGT, per germline. V dropped 1 base and J dropped 5; count of bases not matched to a gene: 8.

The V and J genes are TRBV7-8 and TRBJ2-1; 10 nucleotides align to TRBD2. Trimming cost V 2 bases and J 8 bases; bases outside gene matches: 9. The CDR3 has 16 amino acids. Germline lookup yields CDR1 SGHVS and CDR2 FQNEAQ. CDR3 residues: CASSLSFSGRAHEQFF. The DNA of the CDR3 is TGTGCCAGCAGCTTATCATTCAGCGGGAGGGCCCATGAGCAGTTCTTC.

This clone was detected a few times. CDR3 sequence: CASSLAAGGPTDTQYF. The CDR3 bases are TGTGCCAGCAGCTTAGCCGCGGGAGGGCCCACAGATACGCAGTATTTT. J is TRBJ2-3 and V is TRBV7-6; TRBD2 matches at 9 bases. CDR1 and CDR2 from the germline V gene are SGHVS and FNYEAQ. V was clipped by 0 bases and J by 2 bases; unmatched bases: 3. The CDR3 covers 16 residues.

The rearrangement joins TRBV7-8 to TRBJ2-7; 7 nucleotides align to TRBD2. The CDR3 length is 15 residues. The J segment lost 3 bases and the V segment lost 4 bases, leaving 9 bases of the junction unmatched. From germline, CDR1 is SGHVS and CDR2 FQNEAQ. CDR3 sequence: CASSYPGGYLYEQYF. CDR3 coding DNA: TGTGCCAGCAGCTACCCGGGGGGATACCTCTACGAGCAGTACTTC. The full variable domain, completed using reference TRBV7-8 and TRBJ2-7, is GAGVSQSPRYKVAKRGQDVALRCDPISGHVSLFWYQQALGQGPEFLTYFQNEAQLDKSGLPSDRFFAERPEGSVSTLKIQRTQQEDSAVYLCASSYPGGYLYEQYFGPGTRLTVT.

This clone was picked up one time. The chain links TRBV15 to TRBJ1-4, with a possible D match to TRBD1 (6 bases). Germline lookup yields CDR1 LNHNV and CDR2 YYDKDF (reference sequence). Trimming stripped 6 bases from V and 9 bases from J, with 11 bases between. The CDR3 consists of 12 residues. DNA for the CDR3: TGTGCCACCAGGAAGGACAGACAAAAACTGTTTTTT. Its translation: CATRKDRQKLFF.

J is TRBJ2-3 and V is TRBV6-1; D uncertain. Deletions cut 6 bases from V and 6 bases from J, with 7 bases between. From germline, CDR1 is MNHNS and CDR2 SASEGT. The CDR3 length is 11 residues. As DNA, the CDR3 is TGTGCCAGCAGGCAGTCCGATACGCAGTATTTT. The encoded protein is CASRQSDTQYF.

This chain links TRBV11-2 with TRBJ2-3, with D uncertain. CDR3 length: 13 amino acids. Germline-derived CDR1 and CDR2 are SGHAT and FQNNGV. V shed 1 base and J shed 6 bases, with 8 bases lying between them. The CDR3 here is CASSLVTSDTQYF. The CDR3 DNA sequence: TGTGCCAGCAGCTTAGTGACCTCGGATACGCAGTATTTT.

This clone was recorded once. This chain connects TRBV4-1 to TRBJ2-7; 7 nucleotides line up with TRBD2. CDR3 size: 13 residues. V shed 0 bases and J 6 bases; nucleotides not matched to a gene: 2. Germline CDR1 MGHRA, CDR2 YSYEKL. The CDR3 coding sequence is TGCGCCAGCAGCCAAGATCCGGGGGGCGAGCAGTACTTC. It encodes CASSQDPGGEQYF.

This clone occurred once. The chain carries TRBV28 and TRBJ2-7, with D uncertain. Trimming pared 5 bases from V and 0 bases from J, leaving 11 bases between. Germline V gene sequence: CDR1 MDHEN, CDR2 SYDVKM. CDR3 length: 14 residues. CDR3 bases: TGTGCCAGCAGTACCTCGAGAAGCTCCTACGAGCAGTACTTC. It encodes CASSTSRSSYEQYF. Based on the CDR3 plus reference TRBV28 and TRBJ2-7, the full variable domain is DVKVTQSSRYLVKRTGEKVFLECVQDMDHENMFWYRQDPGLGLRLIYFSYDVKMKEKGDIPEGYSVSREKKERFSLILESASTNQTSMYLCASSTSRSSYEQYFGPGTRLTVT.

The chain combines TRBV30 with TRBJ2-7, with TRBD2 identical over 13 bases. With V trimmed by 4 bases and J by 6 bases, 3 bases remained unmatched. The CDR3 runs to 13 residues. CDR1 and CDR2 from the germline V gene are GTSNPN and SVGIG (reference sequence). CDR3 loop: CAWTLAGGPEQYF. The DNA for the CDR3 is TGTGCCTGGACACTAGCGGGAGGGCCCGAGCAGTACTTC.

Here the CDR3 reads CASSYLADEQYF. CDR3 in DNA: TGTGCCAGCAGTTACCTAGCGGACGAGCAGTACTTC. The chain links TRBV6-5 to TRBJ2-7, with 7 bases matching TRBD2. V lost 2 bases, J lost 5 bases, and 0 bases stayed unmatched. CDR3 length equals 12 residues. The germline V gene has CDR1 MNHEY and CDR2 SVGAGI.

The V gene is TRBV7-9, the J gene TRBJ2-3; D unclear. This CDR3 is built from 14 residues. The germline V and J ends were trimmed by 4 bases and 4 bases, with 12 bases remaining between them. Germline CDR1 and CDR2: SEHNR and FQNEAQ (reference sequence). The CDR3 region is CASSSPQKADTQYF. CDR3 in DNA: TGTGCCAGCAGCTCGCCTCAGAAGGCAGATACGCAGTATTTT.

This clone was recorded only once. The chain recombines TRBV25-1 with TRBJ1-4; 9 nucleotides line up with TRBD1. This CDR3 spans 17 amino acids. The junction had 8 bases not matched to a gene; V was cut back by 0 bases and J by 6 bases. The germline gives CDR1 MGHDK, CDR2 SYGVNS. Here the CDR3 reads CASSEYWTGAGDEKLFF. The CDR3, as DNA: TGTGCCAGCAGTGAATACTGGACAGGGGCTGGGGATGAAAAACTGTTTTTT.

The V and J genes are TRBV10-3 and TRBJ2-1; D not certain. The CDR3 length is 16 residues. Trimming pared 6 bases from V and 1 base from J, leaving 16 bases between. CDR1 and CDR2 from the germline V gene are ENHRY and SYGVKD. This chain's CDR3 is CAIRPLKDGSYNEQFF. The DNA of the CDR3 is TGTGCCATCAGGCCCCTGAAGGACGGGTCCTACAATGAGCAGTTCTTC.

In DNA form, the CDR3 reads TGTGCCAGCACCACGGACAGGGGGCTAGGCTACGAGCAGTACTTC. Its protein product is CASTTDRGLGYEQYF. The rearrangement links TRBV2 to TRBJ2-7; 11 positions match TRBD1. Germline lookup yields CDR1 SNHLY and CDR2 FYNNEI. V shed 7 bases and J 3 bases; nucleotides not matched to a gene: 8. The CDR3 extends over 15 amino acids.